These T cell receptor beta chains were read from a single sample in a study of T cell repertoires in cytomegalovirus infection. Via MiXCR, TCRdb re-called the reads, giving one row per CDR3 protein. The repertoire consists of fewer than 550,000 distinct CDR3 sequences, with approximately 15% occurring once and the leading ten covering 20% to 30%. The sequencing sample was made of CD8+ T cells from PBMCs. The receptors derive from a human donor in good health (CMV status not recorded). Some clones in this sample may be carry-over from other donors' samples. Each CDR3 is given with its conserved first and last residue. Each record gives: J gene, V gene, CDR3 protein.

j_call: TRBJ2-2; v_call: TRBV2; cdr3_aa: CAIDRVNTGELFF
j_call: TRBJ1-1; v_call: TRBV25-1; cdr3_aa: CASRSLVTATEAFF
j_call: TRBJ1-5; v_call: TRBV19; cdr3_aa: CASRGTGGNGQPQHF
j_call: TRBJ2-2; v_call: TRBV4-1; cdr3_aa: CASSSGTRTGELFF
j_call: TRBJ2-1; v_call: TRBV27; cdr3_aa: CASSLQLGTSGTSYNEQFF
j_call: TRBJ2-2; v_call: TRBV6-5; cdr3_aa: CASSSGPLNTGELFF
j_call: TRBJ2-1; v_call: TRBV10-3; cdr3_aa: CAINKNLAGGPENEQFF
j_call: TRBJ1-2; v_call: TRBV7-9; cdr3_aa: CASSTEDRFYGYTF
j_call: TRBJ1-1; v_call: TRBV7-9; cdr3_aa: CASSLQGADTEAFF
j_call: TRBJ2-7; v_call: TRBV7-9; cdr3_aa: CASSLAFSGDNYEQYF
j_call: TRBJ2-1; v_call: TRBV29-1; cdr3_aa: CSVEDKQSGGRSYNEQFF
j_call: TRBJ1-1; v_call: TRBV30; cdr3_aa: CAWSVPPGRNTEAFF
j_call: TRBJ2-1; v_call: TRBV10-1; cdr3_aa: CASRKSTSGEDNEQFF
j_call: TRBJ1-3; v_call: TRBV6-5; cdr3_aa: CASSYGQELSGNTIYF
j_call: TRBJ1-1; v_call: TRBV7-6; cdr3_aa: CASSVTPPVEDTEAFF
j_call: TRBJ2-7; v_call: TRBV24-1; cdr3_aa: CATGTGPTYEQYF
j_call: TRBJ2-1; v_call: TRBV2; cdr3_aa: CATDRLDNEQFF
j_call: TRBJ2-7; v_call: TRBV7-6; cdr3_aa: CASSSRTGHSYEQYF
j_call: TRBJ2-3; v_call: TRBV3-1; cdr3_aa: CASSQRGAGITDTQYF
j_call: TRBJ1-2; v_call: TRBV5-1; cdr3_aa: CASRRAAEPQNYGYTF
j_call: TRBJ2-7; v_call: TRBV7-9; cdr3_aa: CASSSRGGQYF
j_call: TRBJ1-2; v_call: TRBV30; cdr3_aa: CAWSVPGRSGYTF
j_call: TRBJ1-1; v_call: TRBV7-9; cdr3_aa: CASSSHSRGTEAFF
j_call: TRBJ1-5; v_call: TRBV25-1; cdr3_aa: CASSSSYGQPQHF
j_call: TRBJ2-1; v_call: TRBV7-9; cdr3_aa: CASSSGLAGGHLSYNEQFF
j_call: TRBJ2-2; v_call: TRBV28; cdr3_aa: CASSYGGGYTGELFF
j_call: TRBJ2-1; v_call: TRBV2; cdr3_aa: CARGTFLNEQFF
j_call: TRBJ1-1; v_call: TRBV10-3; cdr3_aa: CAISEGGGTHNTEAFF
j_call: TRBJ2-7; v_call: TRBV7-6; cdr3_aa: CASSLSWTGDHEQYF
j_call: TRBJ2-5; v_call: TRBV3-1; cdr3_aa: CASSPHRGPETQYF
j_call: TRBJ2-2; v_call: TRBV9; cdr3_aa: CASSAPTGPTGELFF
j_call: TRBJ2-1; v_call: TRBV12-5; cdr3_aa: CASGTGTEQFF
j_call: TRBJ2-1; v_call: TRBV7-9; cdr3_aa: CASSLTRTAANYNEQFF
j_call: TRBJ1-1; v_call: TRBV6-2/TRBV6-3; cdr3_aa: CASGTGANTEAFF
j_call: TRBJ1-5; v_call: TRBV6-2/TRBV6-3; cdr3_aa: CASTPGSNQPQHF
j_call: TRBJ2-1; v_call: TRBV7-2; cdr3_aa: CASSLVGGTNNEQFF
j_call: TRBJ1-4; v_call: TRBV7-9; cdr3_aa: CASAGQGTNEKLFF
j_call: TRBJ2-1; v_call: TRBV6-2/TRBV6-3; cdr3_aa: CASSYRALGNEQFF
j_call: TRBJ1-1; v_call: TRBV7-4; cdr3_aa: CASSLEANTEAFF
j_call: TRBJ2-3; v_call: TRBV20-1; cdr3_aa: CSARDLWSRREGDPDTQYF
j_call: TRBJ2-1; v_call: TRBV12-5; cdr3_aa: CASGLGPLNEQFF
j_call: TRBJ1-3; v_call: TRBV13; cdr3_aa: CASSLSGYGNTIYF
j_call: TRBJ1-5; v_call: TRBV28; cdr3_aa: CASRRDGIRDQPQHF
j_call: TRBJ1-1; v_call: TRBV2; cdr3_aa: CASPPPGATEAFF
j_call: TRBJ2-7; v_call: TRBV7-3; cdr3_aa: CASSLDTTYEQYF
j_call: TRBJ2-1; v_call: TRBV19; cdr3_aa: CASTRTSEANEQFF
j_call: TRBJ2-7; v_call: TRBV11-2; cdr3_aa: CASSFEWDGTYEQYF
j_call: TRBJ1-6; v_call: TRBV15; cdr3_aa: CATSRKPGQGSSYNSPLHF
j_call: TRBJ2-1; v_call: TRBV12-3/TRBV12-4; cdr3_aa: CASISHYISYNEQFF
j_call: TRBJ1-1; v_call: TRBV7-9; cdr3_aa: CASSPTTRRGTEAFF